The 7 T cell receptor beta chains presented below share a single source sample, sequenced in a study of T cell changes during pregnancy in multiple sclerosis. Some clones are missing from TCRdb's copy, which holds only in-frame ones; the method was immunoSEQ multiplex PCR. The sample shows approximately 94,000 clones, around 92% of them seen only once. Here the sequenced sample was peripheral blood, taken after pregnancy. These receptors all come from a female donor with multiple sclerosis, enrolled in a pregnancy study.

The sample holds one count of this clone. This sequence joins TRBV7-2 and TRBJ2-7; 13 bases fit TRBD2. V lost 5 bases and J lost 3; bases outside the gene matches: 4. The length of the CDR3 is 15 residues. Looked up from germline, CDR1 is SGHTA and CDR2 is FQGNSA. The CDR3 nucleotides are TGTGCCAGCAGCCCCCGACTAGCGGGAGGCTACGAGCAGTACTTC. Protein sequence: CASSPRLAGGYEQYF.

J is TRBJ2-1 and V is TRBV28; D gene uncertain. V was cut by 2 bases and J by 3 bases, with 14 bases left in between. CDR1 and CDR2 (germline): MDHEN, SYDVKM. The length of the CDR3 is 16 residues. The CDR3: CASSLHPLAHYNEQFF. DNA of the CDR3: TGTGCCAGCAGTTTACATCCACTCGCGCACTACAATGAGCAGTTCTTC.

This rearrangement joins TRBV27 to TRBJ2-3, with 10 bases aligning to TRBD1. CDR1 and CDR2 from the germline V gene are MNHEY and SMNVEV (reference sequence). Trimming cost V 0 bases and J 8 bases; bases outside gene matches: 5. The CDR3 extends over 15 amino acids. The CDR3, as DNA: TGTGCCAGCAGTTTATCTCGGACAGGGGGAGCTACGCAGTATTTT. The encoded protein is CASSLSRTGGATQYF.

The table lists this clone with a count of one. This chain connects TRBV18 to TRBJ1-4; no reliable D call. This CDR3 region has 13 residues. From germline, CDR1 is KGHSH and CDR2 LQKENI. V lost 2 bases and J lost 8, with 9 bases in between. The chain's CDR3 is CASSPGLEEKLFF. CDR3 nucleotides: TGTGCCAGCTCACCAGGGTTGGAGGAAAAACTGTTTTTT.

The CDR3 reads CASSPNRDSYNEQFF. The DNA of the CDR3 is TGTGCCAGCAGCCCCAACAGGGACTCCTACAATGAGCAGTTCTTC. The chain links TRBV7-3 to TRBJ2-1; the D gene is possibly TRBD1 (6 bases). Germline-derived CDR1 and CDR2 are SGHTA and FQGTGA. This CDR3 comprises 15 residues. Between the trimmed V and J ends, which lost 5 bases and 0 bases, there was a span of 11 bases. Filled out from reference TRBV7-3 and TRBJ2-1, the complete variable domain reads GAGVSQTPSNKVTEKGKYVELRCDPISGHTALYWYRQSLGQGPEFLIYFQGTGAADDSGLPNDRFFAVRPEGSVSTLKIQRTERGDSAVYLCASSPNRDSYNEQFFGPGTRLTVL.

CDR3 coding DNA: TGTGCCAGCAAGAGGGGCGGGGAATTGACAGATACGCAGTATTTT. This sequence encodes CASKRGGELTDTQYF. The gene calls are TRBV9 and TRBJ2-3; TRBD2 is a possible D gene (6 bases). The CDR3 covers 15 residues. The germline V gene has CDR1 SGDLS and CDR2 YYNGEE. The V and J ends lost 6 bases and 3 bases respectively, with 17 bases between them. The full variable domain, its missing parts supplied by reference TRBV9 and TRBJ2-3, is DSGVTQTPKHLITATGQRVTLRCSPRSGDLSVYWYQQSLDQGLQFLIQYYNGEERAKGNILERFSAQQFPDLHSELNLSSLELGDSALYFCASKRGGELTDTQYFGPGTRLTVL.

This clone has only a few counts. The gene calls are TRBV5-1 and TRBJ1-6, with 8 bases that match TRBD1. The junction had 8 bases not matched to a gene; V was cut back by 2 bases and J by 10 bases. The CDR3 length is 15 residues. Germline lookup yields CDR1 SGHRS and CDR2 YFSETQ. CDR3 sequence (DNA): TGCGCCAGCAGCTTTGGGGGAAGACAGGGGTCACCCCTCCACTTT. Translating it yields CASSFGGRQGSPLHF. Combining the CDR3 with reference TRBV5-1 and TRBJ1-6 gives the whole variable domain KAGVTQTPRYLIKTRGQQVTLSCSPISGHRSVSWYQQTPGQGLQFLFEYFSETQRNKGNFPGRFSGRQFSNSRSEMNVSTLELGDSALYLCASSFGGRQGSPLHFGNGTRLTVT.